Included here is one T cell receptor (beta chain) sequence, with context. The data belong to a study of blood T cell repertoires in COVID-19. Background on the study: Samples of COVID-19 (acute and convalescent) were obtained from the United States, Italy and Spain. T cells, B-cell-depleted T cells, or PBMCs provided the cDNA or gDNA that served as material.

As originally analysed: How many nucleated cells were present was estimated from reference gene primer amplification. Measured with immunoSEQ multiplex PCR; TCRdb has only the in-frame clones, and not every one. V, J and clone size derive from that table, while D and trimming were established from the DNA sequence. The table includes approximately 60,000 clones, roughly 92% detected once. The CDR3 sequence is 15 residues long. Germline V gene data show CDR1 as SGHRS and CDR2 as YFSETQ. V lost 3 bases and J lost 5, with 15 bases in between. This sequence originates from a man between 65 and 79 years old with active COVID-19. V and J are TRBV5-1 and TRBJ2-1, with D tentatively TRBD2 (6 bases). Specimen: peripheral blood. The CDR3, as DNA: TGCGCCAGCAGCTCAACTAGCCCTCTCAACAATGAGCAGTTCTTC. This encodes CASSSTSPLNNEQFF.